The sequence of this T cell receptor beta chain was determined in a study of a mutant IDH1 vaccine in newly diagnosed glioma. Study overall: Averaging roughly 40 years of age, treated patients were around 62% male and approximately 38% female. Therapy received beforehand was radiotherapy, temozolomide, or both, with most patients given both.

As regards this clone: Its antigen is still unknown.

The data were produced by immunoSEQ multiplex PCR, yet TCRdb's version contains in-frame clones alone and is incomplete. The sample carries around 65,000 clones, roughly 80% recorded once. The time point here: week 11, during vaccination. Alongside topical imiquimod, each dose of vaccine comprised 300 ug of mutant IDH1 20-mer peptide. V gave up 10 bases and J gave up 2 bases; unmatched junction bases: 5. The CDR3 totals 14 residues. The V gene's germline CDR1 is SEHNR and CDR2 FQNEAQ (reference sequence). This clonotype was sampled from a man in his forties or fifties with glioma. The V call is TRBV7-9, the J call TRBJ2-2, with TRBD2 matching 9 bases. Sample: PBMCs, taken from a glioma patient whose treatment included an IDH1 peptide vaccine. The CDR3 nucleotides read TGTGCCACCGGGACTAGCCCAAACACCGGGGAGCTGTTTTTT. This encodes CATGTSPNTGELFF.